These 29 T cell receptor beta chains were sequenced from one sample in a study of read filtering for tumor transcriptome and immune sequencing. Molecular barcoded adaptors covering alpha/delta and beta/gamma chains were used on 400 ng RNA. Each CDR3 protein is one row after TCRdb ran MiXCR on the reads. This table holds 48,000 or so distinct CDR3 sequences, roughly a fifth found once. Material: a population of CD138-negative cells sorted from bone marrow. The receptors stem from a donor aged 40 or over with multiple myeloma.

Worth noting for this clonotype: One base away lies a much larger clone, so this may be a sequencing read error. Without the conserved terminal phenylalanine or tryptophan, this CDR3 likely stems from a read error. V gene TRBV20-1 combines with J gene TRBJ2-5, with D unresolved. Germline V gene data show CDR1 as DFQATT and CDR2 as SNEGSKA (reference sequence). The CDR3 has 15 amino acids. V was trimmed by 0 bases and J by 0 bases, leaving 11 bases between them. The CDR3 here is CSARDMGRNQETQYL. CDR3 coding DNA: TGCAGTGCTAGAGATATGGGAAGAAACCAAGAGACCCAGTACCTC.

This clonotype was seen repeatedly, ten times or more. This chain joins TRBV6-2 or TRBV6-3 and TRBJ1-1, with D unclear. The ends were cut back, 6 bases at V and 7 bases at J, with 9 bases in the middle. Germline lookup yields CDR1 MNHEY and CDR2 SVGEGT. This CDR3 is 11 amino acids long. CDR3 sequence reads: CASSSRDEAFF. The CDR3 coding sequence is TGTGCCAGCAGCTCTCGAGATGAAGCTTTCTTT.

The chain joins TRBV5-1 to TRBJ2-3, with 12 bases aligning to TRBD2. CDR1 SGHRS and CDR2 YFSETQ come from the germline V gene. This CDR3 is built from 17 residues. V lost 0 bases to trimming and J lost 4 bases; unmatched junction nucleotides: 6. CDR3 bases: TGCGCCAGCAGCTTGGTCTCTGGACTAGCGGGATCAGATACGCAGTATTTT. Its protein is CASSLVSGLAGSDTQYF.

This chain connects TRBV29-1 to TRBJ2-5, with D tentatively TRBD1 (6 bases). CDR3 length equals 14 residues. Per the germline V gene, CDR1 is SQVTM and CDR2 is ANQGSEA. The V and J ends lost 7 bases and 5 bases respectively, with 20 bases between them. CDR3 sequence reads: CSGGGSGPRETQYF. Here the CDR3 DNA reads TGCAGCGGTGGGGGCAGCGGCCCCAGGGAGACCCAGTACTTC.

About this clonotype: This sequence may be a read error, since a much larger clone differs from it by one base. The chain couples TRBV7-2 to TRBJ2-7; D possibly uses TRBD1 or TRBD2 (5 bases each). Germline V gene data show CDR1 as SGHTA and CDR2 as FQGNSA. V was pared by 1 base and J by 2 bases, with 18 bases between. The CDR3 consists of 17 residues. The CDR3 DNA sequence: TGTGCCAGCAGCTTAGGGCGGGCAGGGCGGAGCCCCTACGAGCAGTACTTC. This encodes CASSLGRAGRSPYEQYF.

Within the sample, this clonotype is medium-sized. The chain joins TRBV11-2 to TRBJ2-1; D is undetermined. The CDR3 length is 16 residues. Trimming cost V 0 bases and J 2 bases, with 11 bases left between them. Germline V gene sequence: CDR1 SGHAT, CDR2 FQNNGV. The DNA for the CDR3 is TGTGCCAGCAGCTTAGAGCTTGGGGTTACCTACAATGAGCAGTTCTTC. This translates into CASSLELGVTYNEQFF.

Ten or more counts support this clonotype. CDR3 DNA sequence: TGTGCCAGCTCACCCGTCATGAACACTGAAGCTTTCTTT. It translates to CASSPVMNTEAFF. The chain couples TRBV18 to TRBJ1-1; D call uncertain. The CDR3 is 13 amino acids. The germline V and J ends were trimmed by 3 bases and 0 bases, with 5 bases remaining between them. CDR1 and CDR2 (germline): KGHSH, LQKENI.

The table lists this clonotype with many counts. This rearrangement joins TRBV4-1 to TRBJ2-2; 8 bases fit TRBD1. The CDR3 spans 17 residues. Looked up from germline, CDR1 is MGHRA and CDR2 is YSYEKL. After removal of 0 bases from V and 5 bases from J, the junction contained 8 bases not matched to a gene. The CDR3 reads CASSQDAQGAGTGELFF. The CDR3 nucleotides are TGCGCCAGCAGCCAAGACGCTCAGGGGGCTGGGACCGGGGAGCTGTTTTTT.

As for this clonotype: This may stem from a read error, because a much larger clone lies one nucleotide away. V gene TRBV27 combines with J gene TRBJ2-7; tentatively, D is TRBD1 (6 bases). This CDR3 region has 13 residues. Germline V gene data show CDR1 as MNHEY and CDR2 as SMNVEV (reference sequence). The CDR3 here is CVSGMRQGNEQYF. The CDR3 DNA reads as TGTGTCAGCGGCATGAGGCAGGGGAACGAGCAGTACTTC.

V gene TRBV29-1 combines with J gene TRBJ2-1; 7 positions match TRBD2. The CDR3 length is 14 residues. The germline gives CDR1 SQVTM, CDR2 ANQGSEA. After removal of 3 bases from V and 5 bases from J, the junction contained 7 bases not matched to a gene. The CDR3, as DNA: TGCAGCGTTGACTTAGCGGGTTCCCACAATGAGCAGTTCTTC. Translated: CSVDLAGSHNEQFF.

V and J are TRBV4-3 and TRBJ1-1; TRBD1 agrees at 10 bases. Germline loops: CDR1 LGHNA, CDR2 YSLEER. The CDR3 has 17 amino acids. V shed 5 bases, J shed 0 bases, and the junction held 9 bases outside the gene matches. The CDR3 DNA sequence: TGCGCCAGCAGCAACCGGGGGGACAGGGGCATGAACACTGAAGCTTTCTTT. Translated: CASSNRGDRGMNTEAFF.

With respect to this clonotype: Possible read error: a much larger clone is one base away. As the CDR3 is not closed by the conserved phenylalanine or tryptophan, this likely results from a read error. This chain joins TRBV20-1 and TRBJ2-3; D possibly corresponds to TRBD2 (6 bases). V was shortened by 6 bases and J by 4 bases, with 20 bases between the two germline ends. The CDR3 is made up of 15 amino acids. Germline loops: CDR1 DFQATT, CDR2 SNEGSKA (reference sequence). The CDR3 protein is CSAELRSRGPDTQYL. The DNA of the CDR3 is TGCAGTGCGGAACTTCGGTCGCGGGGCCCAGATACGCAGTATCTT.

This clonotype was counted many times. This chain connects TRBV12-3 or TRBV12-4 to TRBJ1-5, with a possible D match to TRBD1 (5 bases). The length of the CDR3 is 15 residues. The V end was cut by 7 bases, the J end by 3 bases, with 16 bases between. The CDR3 DNA follows: TGTGCCAGCAATCAACCCCAGGGTCTCAATCAGCCCCAGCATTTT. Translation gives CASNQPQGLNQPQHF.

This clonotype was seen at least ten times. The chain has TRBV6-2 or TRBV6-3 and TRBJ2-6; D is ambiguous. This CDR3 is built from 14 residues. Trimming removed 11 bases at V and 0 bases at J, with 11 bases between. Germline V CDR1 and CDR2: MNHEY, SVGEGT. This chain's CDR3 is CAGRSRSGANVLTF. The CDR3 DNA reads as TGTGCCGGAAGATCCCGCTCTGGGGCCAACGTCCTGACTTTC.

The V gene is TRBV7-3, the J gene TRBJ2-7, with 7 positions matching TRBD1. CDR1 SGHTA and CDR2 FQGTGA come from the germline V gene. The V segment lost 5 bases and the J segment 0 bases; nucleotides outside the gene matches: 4. The length of the CDR3 is 14 residues. CDR3 sequence (DNA): TGTGCCAGCAGCCCGTACAGGGGCTCCTACGAGCAGTACTTC. It specifies CASSPYRGSYEQYF.

Note on this clonotype: A junction end diverges from the germline sequence, so it may reflect a read error. The chain has TRBV24-1 and TRBJ2-1; TRBD2 is a possible D gene (7 bases). Germline values: CDR1 KGHDR, CDR2 SFDVKD. CDR3 size: 19 residues. CDR3 protein: CATSGGGRGSLSSYKEQFF. The CDR3 DNA is TGTGCCACCAGTGGGGGGGGCAGGGGCTCCTTGAGCTCCTACAAAGAGCAGTTCTTC.

This clonotype was found many times. The chain is built from TRBV6-2 or TRBV6-3 and TRBJ2-1, with a weak D call TRBD2 (6 bases). Germline CDR1 is MNHEY and CDR2 is SVGEGT. The CDR3 runs 14 residues. Trimming cost V 7 bases and J 7 bases, with 17 bases left between them. The CDR3 nucleotides read TGTGCCAGCACCCCCTCGGGAGTCAGGAATGAGCAGTTCTTC. This sequence encodes CASTPSGVRNEQFF.

This clonotype was observed many times. This CDR3 is CASSSRGTAAEAFF. The CDR3 DNA follows: TGTGCCAGCAGCTCCCGGGGCACGGCAGCTGAAGCTTTCTTT. The chain couples TRBV7-9 to TRBJ1-1, with D possibly TRBD1 on 5 matching bases. Between the trimmed V and J ends, which lost 4 bases and 6 bases, there was a span of 15 bases. The germline V gene encodes CDR1 SEHNR and CDR2 FQNEAQ (reference sequence). The CDR3 sequence is 14 residues long.

This clonotype was seen ten or more times. For the CDR3, the DNA is TGTGCCAGCAGCTTAGCGGGACAGGGCTACAATGAGCAGTTCTTC. Its translation is CASSLAGQGYNEQFF. The chain couples TRBV13 to TRBJ2-1; 9 bases agree with TRBD1. Germline CDR1 is PRHDT and CDR2 is FYEKMQ (reference sequence). This CDR3 is built from 15 residues. The J segment lost 3 bases and the V segment lost 1 base, leaving 1 base of the junction unmatched.

This rearrangement joins TRBV5-1 to TRBJ2-7, with 7 nucleotides matching TRBD2. Germline loops: CDR1 SGHRS, CDR2 YFSETQ. The CDR3 runs 14 residues. J was trimmed by 2 bases and V by 3 bases; bases with no gene match: 5. Here the CDR3 reads CASSSLAEAYEQYF. CDR3 nucleotide sequence: TGCGCCAGCAGCTCTCTAGCGGAAGCCTACGAGCAGTACTTC.

This sequence joins TRBV5-6 and TRBJ2-7; tentatively, D is TRBD2 (5 bases). The CDR3 loop spans 14 amino acids. Germline CDR1 reads SGHDT; CDR2 reads YYEEEE. The germline V and J ends were trimmed by 1 base and 6 bases, with 14 bases remaining between them. The CDR3 nucleotides are TGTGCCAGCAGCTTGCGGGGAACAGTTGGCGAGCAGTACTTC. It translates to CASSLRGTVGEQYF.

Many counts were recorded for this clonotype. The chain couples TRBV6-2 or TRBV6-3 to TRBJ2-5; D is ambiguous. The CDR3 contains 14 residues. The germline V gene encodes CDR1 MNHEY and CDR2 SVGEGT. The V end was cut by 4 bases, the J end by 3 bases, with 12 bases between. The CDR3 loop is CASSSIGPKETQYF. For the CDR3, the DNA is TGTGCCAGCAGTTCGATAGGACCGAAAGAGACCCAGTACTTC.

This clonotype was detected many times. This chain connects TRBV29-1 to TRBJ2-1; unclear D gene. CDR3 length: 14 amino acids. The V end was cut by 7 bases, the J end by 8 bases, with 21 bases between. Looked up from germline, CDR1 is SQVTM and CDR2 is ANQGSEA. The CDR3 DNA is TGCAGCGCAAAGCGAGGAACTATAAGGGATGAGCAGTTCTTC. It yields the protein CSAKRGTIRDEQFF.

There are many counts of this clonotype. The genes are TRBV27 and TRBJ2-7; D may match TRBD1 or TRBD2 (6 bases each). V was pared by 6 bases and J by 6 bases, with 18 bases between. Germline lookup yields CDR1 MNHEY and CDR2 SMNVEV (reference sequence). The CDR3 sequence is 14 residues long. This CDR3 is CASSPVQGGSEQYF. CDR3 bases: TGTGCCAGCAGCCCGGTACAGGGAGGAAGCGAGCAGTACTTC.

This clonotype was detected ten times or more. The gene calls are TRBV10-2 and TRBJ2-3; D remains unclear. CDR1 is WSHSY and CDR2 is SAAADI in the germline V gene. The CDR3 loop spans 17 amino acids. Trimming cost V 2 bases and J 0 bases, with 15 bases left between them. CDR3 sequence (DNA): TGCGCCAGCAGTGAGAGGGTCGCAGGCCCTAGCACAGATACGCAGTATTTT. Translated: CASSERVAGPSTDTQYF.

This clonotype was seen a handful of times. The genes are TRBV6-5 and TRBJ1-6, with D unresolved. CDR1 and CDR2 (germline): MNHEY, SVGAGI. CDR3 size: 14 residues. The germline V and J ends were trimmed by 2 bases and 5 bases, with 7 bases remaining between them. CDR3 sequence: CASSYQVDNSPLHF. The CDR3 region has the DNA TGTGCCAGCAGTTACCAGGTCGATAATTCACCCCTCCACTTT.

This clonotype came up a few times. The chain combines TRBV14 with TRBJ1-3; TRBD1 might be the D (5 bases). The CDR3 is made up of 16 amino acids. The germline CDR1 and CDR2 sequences are SGHDN and FVKESK. Trimming cost V 1 base and J 0 bases, with 10 bases left between them. The DNA of the CDR3 is TGTGCCAGCAGCCAAGTCAGGACAAGCTCTGGAAACACCATATATTTT. Its translation: CASSQVRTSSGNTIYF.

This clonotype occurred many times. The gene calls are TRBV6-5 and TRBJ2-5; D unresolved. The ends were cut back, 0 bases at V and 5 bases at J, with 13 bases in the middle. There are 15 residues in the CDR3. The germline V gene encodes CDR1 MNHEY and CDR2 SVGAGI. For the CDR3, the DNA is TGTGCCAGCAGTTACTCCGGCCGGTTTGGGGAGACCCAGTACTTC. Amino acids: CASSYSGRFGETQYF.

The chain recombines TRBV5-1 with TRBJ1-3; D unclear. Between the trimmed V and J ends, which lost 4 bases and 1 base, there was a span of 18 bases. Looked up from germline, CDR1 is SGHRS and CDR2 is YFSETQ. The CDR3 length is 17 residues. DNA for the CDR3: TGCGCCAGCAGCCTACAGTCGCCCTCGGGGTCTGGAAACACCATATATTTT. This gives the protein CASSLQSPSGSGNTIYF.